These 17 T cell receptor beta chains originate from one sample sequenced in a study of OX40 agonist ivuxolimab in advanced cancers. Measured with immunoSEQ multiplex PCR; TCRdb has only the in-frame clones, and not every one. This sample yields about 52,000 clones, of which approximately 86% are seen a single time; 13% to 15% belongs to the top ten. Specimen: CD4+ or CD8+ T cells sorted from blood, collected in a trial of the OX40 agonist ivuxolimab. The source is an adult with an advanced solid tumor such as melanoma, head and neck, liver or kidney cancer.

This clone was seen only once. The chain uses TRBV30 and TRBJ2-7; D unresolved. The CDR3 has 13 residues. The germline V and J ends were trimmed by 2 bases and 2 bases, with 10 bases remaining between them. From germline, CDR1 is GTSNPN and CDR2 SVGIG (reference sequence). The CDR3 loop reads CAWSTGSPYEQYF. CDR3 DNA: TGTGCCTGGAGTACCGGAAGCCCCTACGAGCAGTACTTC.

The chain combines TRBV15 with TRBJ1-1; D unclear. This CDR3 is built from 14 residues. The V end was cut by 2 bases, the J end by 1 base, with 8 bases between. Germline lookup yields CDR1 LNHNV and CDR2 YYDKDF (reference sequence). Here the CDR3 DNA reads TGTGCCACCAGCAGATCCCCCAAGAACACTGAAGCTTTCTTT. Translating it yields CATSRSPKNTEAFF.

The chain uses TRBV7-9 and TRBJ2-7; D is perhaps TRBD2 (5 bases). V lost 4 bases and J lost 0, with 13 bases in between. There are 15 residues in the CDR3. CDR1 and CDR2 (germline): SEHNR, FQNEAQ (reference sequence). The CDR3 DNA sequence: TGTGCCAGCAGCTCGACAATTGCGGGCTCCTACGAGCAGTACTTC. This encodes CASSSTIAGSYEQYF.

V and J are TRBV19 and TRBJ2-1, with D perhaps TRBD2 (7 bases). The germline V gene encodes CDR1 LNHDA and CDR2 SQIVND (reference sequence). Trimming removed 6 bases from V and 4 bases from J, with 13 bases in between. CDR3 length: 14 residues. The CDR3 region is CASRYGGRYNEQFF. CDR3 sequence (DNA): TGTGCCAGTAGGTACGGGGGGCGATACAATGAGCAGTTCTTC.

This chain connects TRBV19 to TRBJ1-5, with 9 bases fitting TRBD1. The CDR3 has 17 amino acids. V gave up 6 bases and J gave up 0 bases; unmatched junction bases: 9. Germline V gene lookup returns CDR1 LNHDA and CDR2 SQIVND (reference sequence). CDR3 DNA sequence: TGTGCCAGTAGCCCCGGGACAGGGCTTATTAGCAATCAGCCCCAGCATTTT. Residues: CASSPGTGLISNQPQHF.

V is TRBV11-2 and J is TRBJ1-1; D is possibly TRBD1 (6 bases). CDR3 length: 15 amino acids. Germline V gives CDR1 SGHAT, CDR2 FQNNGV. The V end was cut by 0 bases, the J end by 1 base, with 9 bases between. The CDR3 bases are TGTGCCAGCAGCTTAGATTGGGGACAGAACACTGAAGCTTTCTTT. This codes for CASSLDWGQNTEAFF.

The chain has TRBV4-3 and TRBJ2-3; TRBD1 or TRBD2 may be the D gene (5 bases each). CDR1 is LGHNA and CDR2 is YSLEER in the germline V gene. V shed 4 bases and J shed 1 base, with 9 bases lying between them. The CDR3 has 14 amino acids. The CDR3 DNA reads TGCGCCAGCAGCCCCCGGGACCGCACAGATACGCAGTATTTT. Its protein is CASSPRDRTDTQYF.

The J gene is TRBJ2-3, the V gene TRBV10-2; 9 bases map to TRBD2. From germline, CDR1 is WSHSY and CDR2 SAAADI. The CDR3 has 14 amino acids. V trimming: 7 bases; J trimming: 6 bases; junction bases outside the gene matches: 8. The CDR3 DNA reads TGCGCCAGCACCGGCGGGGGGGCGCGGGATACGCAGTATTTT. This translates into CASTGGGARDTQYF.

Here the CDR3 DNA reads TGTGCCAGACCCCGCGAGGCGGGGGGGCACATCTACAATGAGCAGTTCTTC. As protein: CARPREAGGHIYNEQFF. This chain uses TRBV2 with TRBJ2-1; TRBD2 agrees at 9 bases. The germline V gene has CDR1 SNHLY and CDR2 FYNNEI. This CDR3 comprises 17 residues. With V trimmed by 9 bases and J by 3 bases, 15 bases remained unmatched.

The gene calls are TRBV19 and TRBJ2-1; 12 bases line up with TRBD2. This CDR3 region has 15 residues. Trimming at V came to 5 bases and at J to 5 bases, leaving 4 bases not matched to a gene. The germline V gene has CDR1 LNHDA and CDR2 SQIVND (reference sequence). The CDR3 nucleotides are TGTGCCAGTAGTCCTCTAGCGGGGGGGAACAATGAGCAGTTCTTC. This translates into CASSPLAGGNNEQFF.

V gene TRBV10-2 combines with J gene TRBJ1-6; D gene uncertain. V lost 6 bases, J lost 4 bases, and 7 bases lay in between. CDR3 length: 13 residues. CDR1 is WSHSY and CDR2 is SAAADI in the germline V gene. The CDR3, as DNA: TGCGCCAGCAGCGAGGGATATAATTCACCCCTCCACTTT. Its translation: CASSEGYNSPLHF.

The chain links TRBV4-1 to TRBJ2-4, with D tentatively TRBD1 or TRBD2 (7 bases each). Trimming cost V 0 bases and J 8 bases, with 17 bases left between them. Germline V gene lookup returns CDR1 MGHRA and CDR2 YSYEKL. The CDR3 is 16 residues long. The CDR3 DNA sequence: TGCGCCAGCAGCCAAGAGGGAGGGCTCAGGGGGGACATTCAGTACTTC. The encoded protein is CASSQEGGLRGDIQYF.

This clone was counted a single time. The junction departs from the called germline gene at one end, perhaps through a read error. This chain joins TRBV5-6 and TRBJ1-5; the match to TRBD1 covers 9 bases. Germline CDR1 SGHDT, CDR2 YYEEEE. The CDR3 has 14 residues. CDR3 region: CASSLGQGAQPQHF. CDR3 DNA sequence: TGTGCCAGCAGTTTGGGACAGGGAGCTCAGCCCCAGCATTTT.

This chain uses TRBV13 with TRBJ2-7; the D gene is possibly TRBD2 (6 bases). The CDR3 extends over 15 amino acids. CDR1 and CDR2 from the germline V gene are PRHDT and FYEKMQ (reference sequence). Deletions cut 5 bases from V and 3 bases from J, with 17 bases between. The CDR3 loop reads CASSPTAGRNYEQYF. Here the CDR3 DNA reads TGTGCCAGCAGCCCCACGGCGGGACGGAACTACGAGCAGTACTTC.

The chain links TRBV6-5 to TRBJ2-7, with D unclear. This CDR3 is built from 15 residues. The V gene's germline CDR1 is MNHEY and CDR2 SVGAGI. Deletions cut 5 bases from V and 3 bases from J, with 17 bases between. In nucleotides, the CDR3 is TGTGCCAGCAGTCCTGCGGTCATGGGTGACTACGAGCAGTACTTC. As protein: CASSPAVMGDYEQYF.

CDR3 sequence: CASTGDSREQYF. Here the CDR3 DNA reads TGTGCCAGCACCGGGGACAGCCGGGAGCAGTACTTC. V gene TRBV7-9 combines with J gene TRBJ2-7, with 7 bases matching TRBD1. Germline V CDR1 and CDR2: SEHNR, FQNEAQ (reference sequence). The CDR3 spans 12 residues. Trimming took 7 bases from V and 7 from J; bases not matched to a gene: 7.

The genes are TRBV5-5 and TRBJ1-5; perhaps TRBD1 as D (6 bases). CDR1 and CDR2 from the germline V gene are SGHKS and YYEKEE (reference sequence). This CDR3 is 15 amino acids long. Between the trimmed V and J ends, which lost 0 bases and 1 base, there was a span of 8 bases. DNA for the CDR3: TGTGCCAGCAGCTTGGCTAGGGGGAGCAATCAGCCCCAGCATTTT. Encoded protein: CASSLARGSNQPQHF.